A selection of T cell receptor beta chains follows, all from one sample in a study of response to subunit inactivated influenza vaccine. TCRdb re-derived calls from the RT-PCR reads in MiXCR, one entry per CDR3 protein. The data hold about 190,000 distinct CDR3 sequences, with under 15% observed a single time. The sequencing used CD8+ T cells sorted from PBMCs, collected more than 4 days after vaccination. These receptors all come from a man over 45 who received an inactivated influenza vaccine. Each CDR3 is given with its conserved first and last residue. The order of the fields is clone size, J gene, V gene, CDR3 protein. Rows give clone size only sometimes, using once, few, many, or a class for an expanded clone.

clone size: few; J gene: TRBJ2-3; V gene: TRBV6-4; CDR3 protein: CASSDSSSGDTDTQYF
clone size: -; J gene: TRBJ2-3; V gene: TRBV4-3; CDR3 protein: CASSQDRGGRGTDTQYF
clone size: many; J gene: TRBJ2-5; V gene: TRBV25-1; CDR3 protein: CASSEEVALRGQETQYF
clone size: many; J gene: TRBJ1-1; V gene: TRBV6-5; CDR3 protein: CASSYNPNGGEAFF
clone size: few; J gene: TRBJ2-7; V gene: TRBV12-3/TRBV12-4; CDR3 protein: CASSLALAGEPPSGDTYEQYF
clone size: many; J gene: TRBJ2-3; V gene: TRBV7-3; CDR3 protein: CASSLISDTQYF
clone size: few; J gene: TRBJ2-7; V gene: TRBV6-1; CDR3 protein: CASSEGLGDDYEQYF
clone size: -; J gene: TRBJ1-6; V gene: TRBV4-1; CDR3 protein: CASSQVGVAVSPLHF
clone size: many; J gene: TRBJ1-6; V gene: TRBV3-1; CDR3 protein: CASSQGPGQYNSPLHF
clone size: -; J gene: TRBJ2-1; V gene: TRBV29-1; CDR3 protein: CSVAYSRWDRLGEQFF
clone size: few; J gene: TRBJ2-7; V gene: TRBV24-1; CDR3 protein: CATSDSGFPYEQYF
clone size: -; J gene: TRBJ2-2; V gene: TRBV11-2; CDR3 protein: CASSLDLYSAGELFF
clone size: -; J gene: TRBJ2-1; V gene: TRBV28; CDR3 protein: CASSSYRGLGEQFF
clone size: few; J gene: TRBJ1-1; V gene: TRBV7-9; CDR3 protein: CASSLTRDVWFTEAFF
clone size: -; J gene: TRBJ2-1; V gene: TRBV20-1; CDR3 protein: CCARDVLGTSGAPYNEQFF
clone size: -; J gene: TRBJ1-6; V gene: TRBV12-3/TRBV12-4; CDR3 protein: CASSQRLGNSPLHF
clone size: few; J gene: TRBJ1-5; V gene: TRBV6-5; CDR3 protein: CASSYSLDQPQHF
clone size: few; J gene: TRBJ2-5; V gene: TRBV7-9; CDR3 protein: CASSQTEETQYF
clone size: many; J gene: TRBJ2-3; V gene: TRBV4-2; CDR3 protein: CASSQDSTGYLDTDTQYF
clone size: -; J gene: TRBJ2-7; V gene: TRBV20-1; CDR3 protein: CSAREGNTWYEQYF
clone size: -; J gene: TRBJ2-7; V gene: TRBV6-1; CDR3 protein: CATTGLAGDEQYF
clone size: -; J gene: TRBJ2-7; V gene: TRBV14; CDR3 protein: CASSQLAGGRNEQYF
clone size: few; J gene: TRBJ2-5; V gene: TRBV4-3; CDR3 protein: CASSQESLQETQYF
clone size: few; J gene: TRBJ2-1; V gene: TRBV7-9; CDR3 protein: CASSLAPGQGLRQFF
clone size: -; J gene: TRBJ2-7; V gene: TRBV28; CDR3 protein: CASRPTSGGAPYEQYF
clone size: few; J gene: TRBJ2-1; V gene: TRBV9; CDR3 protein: CASSVKDGIWGGVNEQFF